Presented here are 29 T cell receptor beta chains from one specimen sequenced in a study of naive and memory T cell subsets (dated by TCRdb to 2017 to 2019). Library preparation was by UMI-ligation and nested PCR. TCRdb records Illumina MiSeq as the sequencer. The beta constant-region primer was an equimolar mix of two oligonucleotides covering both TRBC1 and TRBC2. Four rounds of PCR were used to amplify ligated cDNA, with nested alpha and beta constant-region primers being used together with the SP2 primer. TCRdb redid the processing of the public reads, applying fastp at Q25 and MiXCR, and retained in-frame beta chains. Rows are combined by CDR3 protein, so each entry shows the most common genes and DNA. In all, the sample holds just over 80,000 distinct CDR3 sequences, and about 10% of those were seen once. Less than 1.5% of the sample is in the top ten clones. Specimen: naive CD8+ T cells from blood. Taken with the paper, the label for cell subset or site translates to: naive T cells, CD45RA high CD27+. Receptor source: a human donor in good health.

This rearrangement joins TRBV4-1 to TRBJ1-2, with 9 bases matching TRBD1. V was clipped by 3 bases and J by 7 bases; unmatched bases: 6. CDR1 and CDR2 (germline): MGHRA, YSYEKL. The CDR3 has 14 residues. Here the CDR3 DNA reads TGCGCCAGCAGCCAGCCCCGGGACAGGGTTGGCTACACCTTC. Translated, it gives CASSQPRDRVGYTF.

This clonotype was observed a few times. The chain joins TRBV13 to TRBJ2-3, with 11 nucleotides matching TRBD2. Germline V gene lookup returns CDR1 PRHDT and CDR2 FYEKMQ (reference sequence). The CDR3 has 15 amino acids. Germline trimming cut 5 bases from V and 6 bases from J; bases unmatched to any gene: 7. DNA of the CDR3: TGTGCCAGCAGCCCGGGACTAGCGGCTCGGGATACGCAGTATTTT. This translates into CASSPGLAARDTQYF.

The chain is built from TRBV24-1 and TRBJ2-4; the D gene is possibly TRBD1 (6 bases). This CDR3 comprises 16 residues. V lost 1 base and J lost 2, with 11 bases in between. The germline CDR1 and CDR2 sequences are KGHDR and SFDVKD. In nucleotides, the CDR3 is TGTGCCACCAGTGATTTAGCCCGGGACACCAAAAACATTCAGTACTTC. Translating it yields CATSDLARDTKNIQYF.

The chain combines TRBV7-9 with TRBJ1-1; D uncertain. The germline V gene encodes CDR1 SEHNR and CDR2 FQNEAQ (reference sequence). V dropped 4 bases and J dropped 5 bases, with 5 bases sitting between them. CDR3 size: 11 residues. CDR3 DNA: TGTGCCAGCAGCTCCCCAACTGAAGCTTTCTTT. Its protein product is CASSSPTEAFF.

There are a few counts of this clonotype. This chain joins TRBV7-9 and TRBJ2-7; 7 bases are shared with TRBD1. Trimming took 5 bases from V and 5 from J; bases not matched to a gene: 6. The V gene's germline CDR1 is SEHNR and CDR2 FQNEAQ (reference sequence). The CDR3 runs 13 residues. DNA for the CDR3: TGTGCCAGCAGCGGAACAGGGGAAGACGAGCAGTACTTC. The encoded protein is CASSGTGEDEQYF.

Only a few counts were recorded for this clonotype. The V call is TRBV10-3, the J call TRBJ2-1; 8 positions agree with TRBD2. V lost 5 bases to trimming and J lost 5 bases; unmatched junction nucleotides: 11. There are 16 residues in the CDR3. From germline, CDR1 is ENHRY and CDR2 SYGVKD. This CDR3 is CAISKGREGQDNEQFF. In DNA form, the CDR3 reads TGTGCCATCAGTAAGGGACGGGAGGGCCAGGACAATGAGCAGTTCTTC.

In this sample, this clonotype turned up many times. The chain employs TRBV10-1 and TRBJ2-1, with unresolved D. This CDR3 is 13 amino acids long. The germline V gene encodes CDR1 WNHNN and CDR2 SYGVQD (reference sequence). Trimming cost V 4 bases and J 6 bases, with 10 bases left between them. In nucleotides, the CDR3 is TGCGCCAGCAGTGGGTCGACGGTCAATGAGCAGTTCTTC. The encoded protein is CASSGSTVNEQFF.

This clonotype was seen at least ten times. CDR3 in amino acids: CSARADIGHYNTEAFF. In nucleotides, the CDR3 is TGCAGTGCTAGAGCGGATATCGGACACTACAACACTGAAGCTTTCTTT. This chain uses TRBV20-1 with TRBJ1-1; tentatively, D is TRBD1 (5 bases). This CDR3 comprises 16 residues. Deletions cut 1 base from V and 2 bases from J, with 17 bases between. The germline V gene has CDR1 DFQATT and CDR2 SNEGSKA (reference sequence).

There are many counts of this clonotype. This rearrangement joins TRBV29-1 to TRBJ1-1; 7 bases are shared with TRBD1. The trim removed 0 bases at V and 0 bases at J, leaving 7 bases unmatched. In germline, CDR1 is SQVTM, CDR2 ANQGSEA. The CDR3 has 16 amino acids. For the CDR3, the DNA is TGCAGCGTTGAAGATGATCGGACAGGCATGAACACTGAAGCTTTCTTT. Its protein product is CSVEDDRTGMNTEAFF.

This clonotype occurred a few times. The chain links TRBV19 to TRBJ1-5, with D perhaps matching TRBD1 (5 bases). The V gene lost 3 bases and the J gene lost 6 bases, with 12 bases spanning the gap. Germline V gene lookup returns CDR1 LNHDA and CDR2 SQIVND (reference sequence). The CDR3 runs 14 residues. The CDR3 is CASSMGGSGQPQHF. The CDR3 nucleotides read TGTGCCAGTAGTATGGGGGGGTCGGGTCAGCCCCAGCATTTT.

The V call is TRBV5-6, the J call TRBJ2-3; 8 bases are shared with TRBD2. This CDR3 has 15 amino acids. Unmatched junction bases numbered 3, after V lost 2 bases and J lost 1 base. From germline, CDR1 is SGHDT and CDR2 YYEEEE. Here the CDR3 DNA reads TGTGCCAGCAGCTTACTGCGGGAGGGCACAGATACGCAGTATTTT. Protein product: CASSLLREGTDTQYF. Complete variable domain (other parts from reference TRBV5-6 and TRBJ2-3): DAGVTQSPTHLIKTRGQQVTLRCSPKSGHDTVSWYQQALGQGPQFIFQYYEEEERQRGNFPDRFSGHQFPNYSSELNVNALLLGDSALYLCASSLLREGTDTQYFGPGTRLTVL.

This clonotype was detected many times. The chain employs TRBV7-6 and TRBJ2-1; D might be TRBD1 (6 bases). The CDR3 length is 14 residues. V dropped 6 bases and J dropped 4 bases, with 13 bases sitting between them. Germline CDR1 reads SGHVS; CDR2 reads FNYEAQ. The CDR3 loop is CASSEGVEYNEQFF. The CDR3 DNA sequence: TGTGCCAGCAGTGAGGGGGTCGAATACAATGAGCAGTTCTTC.

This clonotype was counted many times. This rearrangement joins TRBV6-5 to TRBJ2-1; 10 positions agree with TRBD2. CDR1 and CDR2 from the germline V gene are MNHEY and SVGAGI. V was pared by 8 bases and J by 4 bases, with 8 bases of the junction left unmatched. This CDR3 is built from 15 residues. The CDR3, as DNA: TGTGCCAGCTGCGAAGCAGCGGGAGGGTACAATGAGCAGTTCTTC. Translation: CASCEAAGGYNEQFF.

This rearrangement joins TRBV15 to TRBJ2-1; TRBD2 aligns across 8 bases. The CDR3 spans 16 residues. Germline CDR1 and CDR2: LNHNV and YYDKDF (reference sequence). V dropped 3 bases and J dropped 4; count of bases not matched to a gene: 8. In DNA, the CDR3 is TGTGCCACCAGCAGGGGTTATAGCGGGAATTACAATGAGCAGTTCTTC. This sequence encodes CATSRGYSGNYNEQFF.

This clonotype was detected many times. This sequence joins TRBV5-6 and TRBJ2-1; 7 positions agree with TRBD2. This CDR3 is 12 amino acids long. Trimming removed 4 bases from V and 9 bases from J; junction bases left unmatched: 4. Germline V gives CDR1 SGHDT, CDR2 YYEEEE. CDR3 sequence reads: CASSLGTTEQFF. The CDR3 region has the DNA TGTGCCAGCAGCCTCGGGACTACTGAGCAGTTCTTC.

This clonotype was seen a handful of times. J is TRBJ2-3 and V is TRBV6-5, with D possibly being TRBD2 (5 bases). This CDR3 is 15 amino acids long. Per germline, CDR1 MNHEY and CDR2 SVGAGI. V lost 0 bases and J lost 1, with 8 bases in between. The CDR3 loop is CASSYSPGGTDTQYF. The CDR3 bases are TGTGCCAGCAGTTACTCCCCCGGGGGCACAGATACGCAGTATTTT.

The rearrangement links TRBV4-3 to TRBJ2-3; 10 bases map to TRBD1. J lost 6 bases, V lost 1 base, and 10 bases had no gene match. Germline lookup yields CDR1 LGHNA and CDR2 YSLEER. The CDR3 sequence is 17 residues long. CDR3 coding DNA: TGCGCCAGCAGCCAAGGTGGGGGACAGGGGCCCTCGGATACGCAGTATTTT. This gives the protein CASSQGGGQGPSDTQYF.

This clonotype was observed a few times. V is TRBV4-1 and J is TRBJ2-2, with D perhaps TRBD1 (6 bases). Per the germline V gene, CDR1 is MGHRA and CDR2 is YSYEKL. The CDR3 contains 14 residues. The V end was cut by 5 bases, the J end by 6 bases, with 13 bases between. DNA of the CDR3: TGCGCCAGCAGCTCCTTAGGGGGACCCGGGGAGCTGTTTTTT. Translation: CASSSLGGPGELFF.

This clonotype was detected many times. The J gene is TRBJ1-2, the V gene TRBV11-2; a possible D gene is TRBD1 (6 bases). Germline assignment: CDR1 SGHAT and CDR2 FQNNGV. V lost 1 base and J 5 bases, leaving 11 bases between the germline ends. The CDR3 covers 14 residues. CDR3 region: CASSLVGAGYGYTF. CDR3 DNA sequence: TGTGCCAGCAGCTTAGTGGGGGCCGGGTATGGCTACACCTTC.

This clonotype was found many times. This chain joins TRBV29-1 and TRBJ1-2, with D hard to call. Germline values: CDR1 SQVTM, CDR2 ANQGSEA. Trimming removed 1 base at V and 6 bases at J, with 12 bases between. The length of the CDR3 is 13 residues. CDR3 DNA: TGCAGCGTTGAAGTGACCGCCCGAGATGGCTACACCTTC. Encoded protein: CSVEVTARDGYTF.

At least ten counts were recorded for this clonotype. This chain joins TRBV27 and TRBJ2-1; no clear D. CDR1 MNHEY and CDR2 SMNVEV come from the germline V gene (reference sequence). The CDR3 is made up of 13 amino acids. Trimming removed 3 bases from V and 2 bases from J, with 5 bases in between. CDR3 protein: CASSLYTYNEQFF. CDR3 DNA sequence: TGTGCCAGCAGTTTGTACACCTACAATGAGCAGTTCTTC.

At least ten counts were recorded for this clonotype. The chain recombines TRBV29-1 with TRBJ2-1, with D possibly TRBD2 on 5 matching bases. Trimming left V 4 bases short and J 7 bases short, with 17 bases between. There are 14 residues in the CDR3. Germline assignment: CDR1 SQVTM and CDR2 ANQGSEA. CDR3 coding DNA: TGCAGCGTTGCCCCCAACGGGGATAAGAATGAGCAGTTCTTC. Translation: CSVAPNGDKNEQFF.

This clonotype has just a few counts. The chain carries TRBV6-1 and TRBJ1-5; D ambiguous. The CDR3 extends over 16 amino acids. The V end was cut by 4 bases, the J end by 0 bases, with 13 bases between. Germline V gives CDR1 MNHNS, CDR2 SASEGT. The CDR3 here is CASSGTATDSNQPQHF. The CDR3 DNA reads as TGTGCCAGCAGTGGAACAGCCACAGATAGCAATCAGCCCCAGCATTTT.

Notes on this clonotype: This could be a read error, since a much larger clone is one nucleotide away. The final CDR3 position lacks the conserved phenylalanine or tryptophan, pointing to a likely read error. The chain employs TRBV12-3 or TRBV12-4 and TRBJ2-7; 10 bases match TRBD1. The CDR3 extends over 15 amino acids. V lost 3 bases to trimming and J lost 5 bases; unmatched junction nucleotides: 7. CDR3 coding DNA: TGTGCCAGCAGTTTCGGGACAGGGGTATTCCACGAGCAGTACTGC. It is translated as CASSFGTGVFHEQYC.

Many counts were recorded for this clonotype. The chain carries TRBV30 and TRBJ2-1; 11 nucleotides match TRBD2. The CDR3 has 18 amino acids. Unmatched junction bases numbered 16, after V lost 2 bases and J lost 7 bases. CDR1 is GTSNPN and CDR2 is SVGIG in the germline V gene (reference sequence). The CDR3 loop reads CAWSPIAQLAGVTNEQFF. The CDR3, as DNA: TGTGCCTGGAGTCCTATCGCCCAACTAGCGGGGGTTACAAATGAGCAGTTCTTC.

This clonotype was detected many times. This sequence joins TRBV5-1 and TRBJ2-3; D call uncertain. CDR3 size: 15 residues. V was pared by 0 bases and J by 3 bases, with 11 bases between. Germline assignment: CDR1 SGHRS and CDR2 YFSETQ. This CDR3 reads CASSLELPRTDTQYF. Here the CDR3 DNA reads TGCGCCAGCAGCTTGGAGCTACCAAGAACAGATACGCAGTATTTT.

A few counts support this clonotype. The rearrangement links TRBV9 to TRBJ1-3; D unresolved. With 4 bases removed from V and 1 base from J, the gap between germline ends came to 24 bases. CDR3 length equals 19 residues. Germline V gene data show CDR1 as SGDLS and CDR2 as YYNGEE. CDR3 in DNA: TGTGCCAGCAGCCATCCGGTCGACCTTCCCCTCACTTCTGGAAACACCATATATTTT. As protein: CASSHPVDLPLTSGNTIYF.

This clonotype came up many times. The DNA for the CDR3 is TGCAGTGCTAGAGATCTCGGGAGGATCAATGAGCAGTTCTTC. Its translation is CSARDLGRINEQFF. The chain links TRBV20-1 to TRBJ2-1; 7 bases are a match to TRBD2. V dropped 0 bases and J dropped 6; count of bases not matched to a gene: 5. This CDR3 has 14 amino acids. The germline V gene has CDR1 DFQATT and CDR2 SNEGSKA (reference sequence).

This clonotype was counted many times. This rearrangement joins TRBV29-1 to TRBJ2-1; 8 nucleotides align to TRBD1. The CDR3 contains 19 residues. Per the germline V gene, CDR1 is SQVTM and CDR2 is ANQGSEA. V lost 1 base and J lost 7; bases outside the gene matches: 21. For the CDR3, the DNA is TGCAGCGTTGAAGGGACAGGGCCAGAGGATGGGGATTTGGGGAATGAGCAGTTCTTC. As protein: CSVEGTGPEDGDLGNEQFF.